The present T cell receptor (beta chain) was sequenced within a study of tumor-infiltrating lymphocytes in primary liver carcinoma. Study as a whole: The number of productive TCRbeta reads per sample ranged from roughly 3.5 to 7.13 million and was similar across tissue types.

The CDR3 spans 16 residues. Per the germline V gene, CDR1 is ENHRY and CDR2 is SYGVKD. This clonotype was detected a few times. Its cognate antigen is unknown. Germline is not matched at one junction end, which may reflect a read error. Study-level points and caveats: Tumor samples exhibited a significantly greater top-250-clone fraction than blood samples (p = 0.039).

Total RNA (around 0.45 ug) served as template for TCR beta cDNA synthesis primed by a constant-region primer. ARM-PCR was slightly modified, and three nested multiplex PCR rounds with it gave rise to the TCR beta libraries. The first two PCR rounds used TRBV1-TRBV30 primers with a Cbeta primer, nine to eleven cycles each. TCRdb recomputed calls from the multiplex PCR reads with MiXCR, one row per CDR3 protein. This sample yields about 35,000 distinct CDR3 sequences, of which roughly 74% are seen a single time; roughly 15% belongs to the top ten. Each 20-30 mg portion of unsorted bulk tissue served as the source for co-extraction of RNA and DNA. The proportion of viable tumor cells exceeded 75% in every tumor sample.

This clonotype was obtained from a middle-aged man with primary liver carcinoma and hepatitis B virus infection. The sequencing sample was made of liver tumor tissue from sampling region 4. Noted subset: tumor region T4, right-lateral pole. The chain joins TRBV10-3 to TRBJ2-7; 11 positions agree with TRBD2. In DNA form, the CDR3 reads TGTACCATCAATGCTGGGCGGGGGACTAGCGGTTACGAGCAGTACTTC. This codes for CTINAGRGTSGYEQYF.